This T cell receptor (beta chain) is from a study of cytomegalovirus exposure and HLA in healthy donors. Findings of the study overall: Information on immune exposure was restricted to one variable (CMV serostatus). Investigators reported 150 to 200 TCR beta chains as tied to cytomegalovirus. It was assumed in the presence/absence analyses that sequencing depth was roughly uniform across donors.

Germline V gene lookup returns CDR1 SGHNT and CDR2 YYREEE (reference sequence). CDR3 size: 14 residues. The ends lost 6 bases at V and 1 base at J; junction bases unmatched: 6. This clone showed up just once. Antigen unknown. 60 Vbeta and 13 Jbeta primers were used in PCR. Measured with immunoSEQ multiplex PCR; TCRdb has only the in-frame clones, and not every one. The sample includes more than 110,000 clones, around 81% of them seen just once. The sequencing sample was made of PBMCs. The genes are TRBV5-4 and TRBJ2-7, with 8 bases lining up with TRBD1. The origin of this receptor is a male donor in good health and CMV-seronegative. CDR3 amino acids: CASNPDRVSYEQYF. CDR3 sequence (DNA): TGTGCCAGCAATCCGGACAGGGTATCCTACGAGCAGTACTTC. The full variable domain, completed using reference TRBV5-4 and TRBJ2-7, is ETGVTQSPTHLIKTRGQQVTLRCSSQSGHNTVSWYQQALGQGPQFIFQYYREEENGRGNFPPRFSGLQFPNYSSELNVNALELDDSALYLCASNPDRVSYEQYFGPGTRLTVT.